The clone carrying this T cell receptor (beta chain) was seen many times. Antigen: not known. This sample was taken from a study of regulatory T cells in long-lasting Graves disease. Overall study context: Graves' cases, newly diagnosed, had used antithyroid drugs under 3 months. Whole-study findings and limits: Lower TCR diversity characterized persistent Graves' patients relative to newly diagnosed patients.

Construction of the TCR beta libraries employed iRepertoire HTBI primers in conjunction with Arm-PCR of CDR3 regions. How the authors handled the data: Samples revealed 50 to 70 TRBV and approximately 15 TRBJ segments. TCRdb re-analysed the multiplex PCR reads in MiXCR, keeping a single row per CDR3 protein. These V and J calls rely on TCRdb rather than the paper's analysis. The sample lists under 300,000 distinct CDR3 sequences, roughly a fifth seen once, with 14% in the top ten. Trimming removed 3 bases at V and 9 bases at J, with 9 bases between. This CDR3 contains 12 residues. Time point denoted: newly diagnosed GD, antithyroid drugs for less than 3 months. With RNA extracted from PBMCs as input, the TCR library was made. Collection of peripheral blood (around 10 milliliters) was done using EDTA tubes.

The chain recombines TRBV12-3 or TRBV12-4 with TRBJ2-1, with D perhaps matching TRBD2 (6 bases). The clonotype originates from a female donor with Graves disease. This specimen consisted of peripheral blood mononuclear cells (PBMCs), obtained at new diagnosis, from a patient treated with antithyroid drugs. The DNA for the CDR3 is TGTGCCAGCAGTTTCGGGGGAGGTGAGCAGTTCTTC. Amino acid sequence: CASSFGGGEQFF.